This T cell receptor beta chain emerged from a study of T cells in Graves' hyperthyroidism and ophthalmopathy (dated by TCRdb to between 2019 and 2020). Broadly, across the study: Peripheral blood samples were taken at the time of initial diagnosis, prior to any treatment. After sampling, hyperthyroidism patients received methimazole starting at 30 mg daily, and ophthalmopathy patients received high-dose intravenous methylprednisolone. A discovery cohort of about 95 patients, approximately 45 with Graves' ophthalmopathy and 57 with stable Graves' hyperthyroidism, was used to find distinguishing TCR V-J signatures. The roughly 91 discovery patients were randomly divided into training and test sets at a 7:3 ratio. According to the paper, TCR Vbeta CDR3 sequencing was carried out on over 130 peripheral blood samples, which came from some 41 ophthalmopathy, about 75 hyperthyroidism and approximately 17 progressor patients. Whether ophthalmopathy could be predicted prospectively was tested in an independent validation cohort made up of approximately 19 hyperthyroidism patients plus 17 patients who later progressed to ophthalmopathy. In more than five Graves' hyperthyroidism patients, the study also compared T-cell repertoires from thyroid tissue with T-cell repertoires from blood. What the work shows at the level of the full study, not this receptor alone: In validation, the model predicted progression to ophthalmopathy with over 65% sensitivity and less than 80% specificity, a median of around six months before onset. Most expanded thyroid clonotypes (frequency above 0.001) were also detected in blood, a finding suggesting that blood repertoires may reflect thyroid immune responses. Ophthalmopathy was separated from stable hyperthyroidism by a 13 V-J signature model, with over 85% sensitivity and 81% to 82% specificity obtained in cross-validation and 80%/75% obtained in testing. No statistical method was used to set the sample size in advance, and investigators knew the group allocation.

This clonotype appeared many times. Its antigen is unknown. Base qualities are missing; no much larger clone stands one base away. Moderately to severely active disease, a Clinical Activity Score of at least 3, a NOSPECS grade of at least 4, and a duration under 3 months were present in ophthalmopathy patients. Exclusion was applied to patients with uncontrolled infections, other autoimmune diseases, pregnancy or lactation. Clinical symptoms, serum thyroxine and TRAb, thyroid ultrasound, and orbital computed tomography formed the basis for the diagnoses. PBMCs were separated from 7.5 to 10 ml of fresh peripheral blood using Ficoll-Paque density gradient centrifugation. Trizol reagent was used to extract total RNA, and RNA quality was then checked on an Agilent 2100 Bioanalyzer. TCR beta CDR3 regions were amplified from RNA transcripts. A first-round RT-PCR of the TCR CDR3 used the HTBI primer set with the Qiagen OneStep RT-PCR kit. The libraries were constructed in a second round of multiplex PCR and then size-selected and purified. Sequencing of the libraries was done on an Illumina HiSeq2000 using paired-end 100 bp reads. As for the authors' bioinformatics: SOAPnuke was used to process the raw data, with reads discarded if the reads contained adapters or uncalled bases, had a mean Phred below 15, or lacked an exact constant-primer or identifier match. COPE v1.2.5 was used to merge high-quality paired reads, and clonotypes were defined as unique nucleotide sequences. MiTCR v1.1 was used to align clonotypes to the IMGT TRBV, TRBD and TRBJ reference segments. The analysis included only V-J combinations with a frequency above 0.0001, which together covered 99% to 99.2% of the repertoires. The TCS score was defined as F50 (clonal expansion) divided by E x V (chaos), with BLOSUM62-based TCRdist calculated between CDR3 peptides within each V-J. Welch's t-statistics and random forest reduced roughly 540 V-J features to roughly 13, which were used in a naive Bayes classifier (R e1071). TCRdb trimmed the raw reads at Q25, called clones with MiXCR and kept productive beta chains. Here each entry gathers all rows of one CDR3 protein and keeps the most common genes and DNA. Clone size and V and J calls follow TCRdb, not the original study. This sample holds approximately 600,000 distinct CDR3 sequences; 13% to 15% were observed only once. The ten largest clones represent 7.1% of the sample.

The junction shows trimming of 0 bases on V and 4 bases on J, and the gene matches do not reach 2 bases of it. The CDR3 numbers 14 residues from cysteine through phenylalanine. The retained sequence is limited to the CDR3, 42 bases, with the frame set at the first base. CDR1 and CDR2, per the germline V gene, are SGHVS and FQNEAQ. The source is a woman between 18 and 29 years old with Graves' ophthalmopathy. The specimen sequenced was blood. The chain is encoded by TRBV7-8 joined to TRBJ2-5; 7 bases in between match TRBD2. The CDR3 reads CASSLAIAGETQYF. The DNA sequence reads TGTGCCAGCAGCTTAGCCATAGCGGGAGAGACCCAGTACTTC.